The clone carrying this T cell receptor (beta chain) was seen only a few times. Its antigen is not identified. Time point noted: persistent/refractory GD, antithyroid drugs over 5 years with positive TRAb. The authors made the TCR library using RNA they extracted from PBMCs. Patients all came to the study from an endocrinology department in Xi'an, China. This entry is derived from a study of regulatory T cells in long-lasting Graves disease. About the research overall: In persistent Graves' disease, antithyroid drugs had been taken for over 5 years and TSH receptor antibodies stayed positive. General study results and limits: TRBV28, TRBJ1-2 and TRBJ2-5 were favored in persistent disease.

CDR3 regions were amplified by Arm-PCR using iRepertoire HTBI primers to build TCR beta libraries. From the multiplex PCR reads, TCRdb called clonotypes with MiXCR, one entry per CDR3 protein. The table records around 460,000 distinct CDR3 sequences, about 20% of them present only once. The CDR3 has 15 amino acids. The germline CDR1 and CDR2 sequences are MDHEN and SYDVKM. V was pared by 2 bases and J by 0 bases, with 10 bases between. V usage is TRBV28 and J usage is TRBJ1-1; possible D gene TRBD1, 5 bases. The source was peripheral blood mononuclear cells (PBMCs), collected when the disease was refractory, from a patient treated with antithyroid drugs. The sequence derives from a female donor with Graves disease. For the CDR3, the DNA is TGTGCCAGCAGTTTAGGGGGGGAGGTGAACACTGAAGCTTTCTTT. Protein sequence: CASSLGGEVNTEAFF.